These T cell receptor beta chains were read from a single sample in a study of T-cell reconstitution after alpha-beta-depleted transplantation in children. TCRdb ran MiXCR on the PCR reads and lists one entry per CDR3 protein. In the table there are fewer than 550,000 distinct CDR3 sequences, 8% to 11% of which are singletons. The starting material was PBMCs, obtained before TCRalphabeta/CD19-depleted stem cell transplant. All receptors derive from a child aged 2-15 years with inherited bone marrow failure, due to receive a stem cell transplant. Both conserved end residues are part of each CDR3. The order of the fields is CDR3 protein, CDR3 length, J gene, V gene.

CDR3 protein: CSARLTAGNTIYF
CDR3 length: 13
J gene: TRBJ1-3
V gene: TRBV20-1

CDR3 protein: CASSLGSRGLFF
CDR3 length: 12
J gene: TRBJ2-2
V gene: TRBV11-2

CDR3 protein: CASSLGTSGRKETQYF
CDR3 length: 16
J gene: TRBJ2-5
V gene: TRBV7-9

CDR3 protein: CASSLSGRNTGELFF
CDR3 length: 15
J gene: TRBJ2-2
V gene: TRBV5-1

CDR3 protein: CSARGPEREGREQFF
CDR3 length: 15
J gene: TRBJ2-1
V gene: TRBV20-1

CDR3 protein: CASSLMGLRGLDTDTQYF
CDR3 length: 18
J gene: TRBJ2-3
V gene: TRBV5-1

CDR3 protein: CASSSGEGGYNEQFF
CDR3 length: 15
J gene: TRBJ2-1
V gene: TRBV7-2

CDR3 protein: CASSSSFF
CDR3 length: 8
J gene: TRBJ1-4
V gene: TRBV11-2

CDR3 protein: CASTSSPSGELFF
CDR3 length: 13
J gene: TRBJ2-2
V gene: TRBV12-3/TRBV12-4

CDR3 protein: CASSLGMGPPWGEQYF
CDR3 length: 16
J gene: TRBJ2-7
V gene: TRBV7-8

CDR3 protein: CASGTGASSNQPQHF
CDR3 length: 15
J gene: TRBJ1-5
V gene: TRBV7-9

CDR3 protein: CASSLGLVSDTQYF
CDR3 length: 14
J gene: TRBJ2-3
V gene: TRBV5-1

CDR3 protein: CASSFPGNYNEQFF
CDR3 length: 14
J gene: TRBJ2-1
V gene: TRBV11-2

CDR3 protein: CASSLPLHYEQYF
CDR3 length: 13
J gene: TRBJ2-7
V gene: TRBV11-2

CDR3 protein: CASSQPSSVIEQFF
CDR3 length: 14
J gene: TRBJ2-1
V gene: TRBV4-1

CDR3 protein: CATSDPLAAALDTQYF
CDR3 length: 16
J gene: TRBJ2-3
V gene: TRBV24-1

CDR3 protein: CASSLTGVNYGYTF
CDR3 length: 14
J gene: TRBJ1-2
V gene: TRBV12-3/TRBV12-4

CDR3 protein: CASSLAGMVMGRLLYNEQFF
CDR3 length: 20
J gene: TRBJ2-1
V gene: TRBV7-2

CDR3 protein: CSVETAETQYF
CDR3 length: 11
J gene: TRBJ2-5
V gene: TRBV29-1

CDR3 protein: CASRTGTRGKNIQYF
CDR3 length: 15
J gene: TRBJ2-4
V gene: TRBV19

CDR3 protein: CASSSTMGAGDTQYF
CDR3 length: 15
J gene: TRBJ2-3
V gene: TRBV7-6

CDR3 protein: CASSLGAGVDTQYF
CDR3 length: 14
J gene: TRBJ2-3
V gene: TRBV5-1

CDR3 protein: CASSFGAGGSYNEQFF
CDR3 length: 16
J gene: TRBJ2-1
V gene: TRBV12-3/TRBV12-4

CDR3 protein: CAWSTRGNTGELFF
CDR3 length: 14
J gene: TRBJ2-2
V gene: TRBV30

CDR3 protein: CASRPGTAFSGANVLTF
CDR3 length: 17
J gene: TRBJ2-6
V gene: TRBV10-1

CDR3 protein: CASSSELRGRDEQFF
CDR3 length: 15
J gene: TRBJ2-1
V gene: TRBV4-3

CDR3 protein: CASSWEMNTEAFF
CDR3 length: 13
J gene: TRBJ1-1
V gene: TRBV6-5

CDR3 protein: CASSILAGAYEQYF
CDR3 length: 14
J gene: TRBJ2-7
V gene: TRBV19

CDR3 protein: CSGSTRDSLESNQPQHF
CDR3 length: 17
J gene: TRBJ1-5
V gene: TRBV20-1

CDR3 protein: CASSPGTGGSNYGYTF
CDR3 length: 16
J gene: TRBJ1-2
V gene: TRBV5-1

CDR3 protein: CASSIYGNQPQHF
CDR3 length: 13
J gene: TRBJ1-5
V gene: TRBV19

CDR3 protein: CASVAAGGWEQFF
CDR3 length: 13
J gene: TRBJ2-1
V gene: TRBV6-2/TRBV6-3

CDR3 protein: CSVDSQGSGNTIYF
CDR3 length: 14
J gene: TRBJ1-3
V gene: TRBV29-1

CDR3 protein: CASSPRTSGSFTGELFF
CDR3 length: 17
J gene: TRBJ2-2
V gene: TRBV7-2

CDR3 protein: CASSYDRANTGELFF
CDR3 length: 15
J gene: TRBJ2-2
V gene: TRBV6-2/TRBV6-3

CDR3 protein: CASSGPATGGLYGYTF
CDR3 length: 16
J gene: TRBJ1-2
V gene: TRBV27

CDR3 protein: CASSSLLNNEQFF
CDR3 length: 13
J gene: TRBJ2-1
V gene: TRBV5-1

CDR3 protein: CASTGLAGTDTQYF
CDR3 length: 14
J gene: TRBJ2-3
V gene: TRBV4-2

CDR3 protein: CSVEDRRGAGYTF
CDR3 length: 13
J gene: TRBJ1-2
V gene: TRBV29-1

CDR3 protein: CSASYGYTF
CDR3 length: 9
J gene: TRBJ1-2
V gene: TRBV20-1

CDR3 protein: CASSRTSGRLYEQYF
CDR3 length: 15
J gene: TRBJ2-7
V gene: TRBV14

CDR3 protein: CASSLGAGGNTIYF
CDR3 length: 14
J gene: TRBJ1-3
V gene: TRBV5-4

CDR3 protein: CASSLAGHANTEAFF
CDR3 length: 15
J gene: TRBJ1-1
V gene: TRBV12-3/TRBV12-4

CDR3 protein: CASSNRRERHNEQFF
CDR3 length: 15
J gene: TRBJ2-1
V gene: TRBV21-1

CDR3 protein: CSVVGNKNIQYF
CDR3 length: 12
J gene: TRBJ2-4
V gene: TRBV29-1

CDR3 protein: CASSPPRGGRVSYEQYF
CDR3 length: 17
J gene: TRBJ2-7
V gene: TRBV7-2

CDR3 protein: CASSQGRFGYEQYF
CDR3 length: 14
J gene: TRBJ2-7
V gene: TRBV4-3